The sequence of this T cell receptor (beta chain) was determined in a study of blood T cell repertoires in COVID-19. Background on the study: Spain, Italy and the United States supplied samples that represented acute and convalescent COVID-19.

This CDR3 is 16 amino acids long. Trimming left V 1 base short and J 4 bases short, with 16 bases between. CDR1 and CDR2 from the germline V gene are LGHDT and YNNKEL (reference sequence). In the source study's methods: How many nucleated cells were present was estimated from reference gene primer amplification. Assay: immunoSEQ multiplex PCR; the TCRdb copy retains only in-frame clones and omits some. The V and J calls and the clone size are those of that table, but D and trimming were determined from the DNA. The table has 350,000 to 400,000 clones, approximately 86% seen once. The rearrangement uses TRBV3-1 (or the pseudogene TRBV3-2) and TRBJ1-2; D gene unclear. The sequence was obtained from a woman aged 60-75 years with COVID-19, enrolled during active disease. Sequencing used peripheral blood. DNA for the CDR3: TGTGCCAGCAGCCAAGGTCGCGGGGTGAGTTTCTATGGCTACACCTTC. Translating gives CASSQGRGVSFYGYTF.